This T cell receptor (beta chain) was identified in a study of cytotoxic CD8 clonotypes in ibrutinib-treated CLL. Overall study context: With a range of 6 to 36, the median treatment time before response samples were taken was over 9 months.

Details on this clone: The antigen remains undetermined.

The CDR3 is made up of 16 amino acids. The V segment lost 4 bases and the J segment 2 bases; nucleotides outside the gene matches: 4. Germline V gene lookup returns CDR1 WSHSY and CDR2 SAAADI. Sequencing was designed to attain a depth spanning 1 in 200,000 to 1 in 1 million T cells. Profiling relied on immunoSEQ multiplex PCR, and the TCRdb table lists in-frame clones only, not all of them. The sample includes approximately 35,000 clones, 71% of them seen just once. Study results and limitations: At baseline, clonality was higher than in age-matched healthy donors and correlated with CD8+ counts. At progression, clonality fell back toward baseline after rising at ibrutinib response.

This sample comprised PBMCs, obtained at disease progression, from a patient treated with ibrutinib. The chain couples TRBV10-2 to TRBJ2-3; 12 bases map to TRBD2. The receptor was isolated from a human donor with chronic lymphocytic leukemia. This CDR3 reads CASSGLAGANTDTQYF. The DNA for the CDR3 is TGCGCCAGCAGTGGACTAGCGGGGGCAAACACAGATACGCAGTATTTT.